This is a list of T cell receptor beta chains from one sample in a study of Ad26.COV2.S vaccination and SARS-CoV-2 variants. Repertoires were generated with immunoSEQ multiplex PCR, while TCRdb's copy carries only in-frame clones and drops some. The sample consists of 400,000 to 450,000 clones, 80% to 95% of them appearing once. Source: peripheral blood, taken in a trial of Ad26.COV2.S vaccine versus placebo. Receptors originate from a person aged 18-60 years who received the Ad26.COV2.S COVID-19 vaccine or a placebo. CDR3s include the opening cysteine and the closing phenylalanine or tryptophan. A D gene is named only where the DNA matches it firmly. Not all rows give a size; the values are once, few, many and, for expanded clones, a class.

>.|.|TRBJ2-7|TRBV27
CASSHGQTYEQYF
TGTGCCAGCAGCCACGGACAGACCTACGAGCAGTACTTC
>.|.|TRBJ1-2|TRBV30
CAWNRDIGYGYTF
TGTGCCTGGAACAGGGATATTGGCTATGGCTACACCTTC
>.|.|TRBJ2-3|TRBV18
CASSPGSATGDTQYF
TGTGCCAGCTCCCCCGGCTCAGCGACTGGAGATACGCAGTATTTT
>.|.|TRBJ2-1|TRBV5-1
CASSFPWGGSSYNEQFF
TGCGCCAGCAGCTTCCCCTGGGGCGGTAGCTCCTACAATGAGCAGTTCTTC
>.|.|TRBJ1-2|TRBV28
CASSSADAYPGGYTF
TGTGCCAGCAGTTCCGCAGATGCATACCCAGGGGGCTACACCTTC
>.|.|TRBJ1-2|TRBV19
CASSPRVNYGYTF
TGTGCCAGTAGTCCCCGAGTTAACTATGGCTACACCTTC
>.|TRBD1|TRBJ2-7|TRBV4-1
CASSHDPGQFYEQYF
TGCGCCAGCAGCCATGACCCGGGACAGTTCTACGAGCAGTACTTC
>.|.|TRBJ1-1|TRBV19
CASGGPPVNTEAFF
TGTGCCAGTGGGGGACCTCCAGTGAACACTGAAGCTTTCTTT
>.|.|TRBJ1-3|TRBV30
CAWSPGSSGNTIYF
TGTGCCTGGAGTCCTGGTTCCTCTGGAAACACCATATATTTT
>.|.|TRBJ2-1|TRBV19
CASSIGDRYNEQFF
TGTGCCAGTAGTATCGGGGACCGTTACAATGAGCAGTTCTTC
>few|.|TRBJ2-2|TRBV5-4
CASSLPWTGELFF
TGTGCCAGCAGCTTGCCCTGGACCGGGGAGCTGTTTTTT
>once|TRBD1|TRBJ1-3|TRBV28
CASSLDRAGNTIYF
TGTGCCAGCAGTTTAGACAGGGCTGGAAACACCATATATTTT
>.|TRBD1|TRBJ1-3|TRBV29-1
CSVGDRERGNTIYF
TGCAGCGTTGGAGACAGGGAGCGTGGAAACACCATATATTTT
>.|.|TRBJ1-5|TRBV7-8
CASSLDGGAGQPQHF
TGTGCCAGCAGCTTAGATGGGGGCGCAGGCCAGCCCCAGCATTTT
>once|.|TRBJ1-5|TRBV24-1
CATSGDGQQPQHF
TGTGCCACCAGTGGGGATGGACAGCAGCCCCAGCATTTT
>.|.|TRBJ1-1|TRBV5-5
CASSLSNEAFF
TGTGCCAGCAGCTTGTCAAATGAAGCTTTCTTT
>.|.|TRBJ2-7|TRBV23-1
CASSHWTYEQYF
TGCGCCAGCAGTCATTGGACCTACGAGCAGTACTTC
>.|.|TRBJ2-3|TRBV27
CASSLIAFYTDTQYF
TGTGCCAGCAGTTTAATTGCGTTTTACACAGATACGCAGTATTTT
>.|TRBD1|TRBJ2-7|TRBV6-5
CASRKGQLYEQYF
TGTGCCAGCAGGAAGGGACAGCTCTACGAGCAGTACTTC
>.|TRBD1|TRBJ1-1|TRBV9
CASSVRDSNTEAFF
TGTGCCAGCAGCGTAAGGGACAGCAACACTGAAGCTTTCTTT
>.|.|TRBJ2-5|TRBV9
CASSASEETQYF
TGTGCCAGCAGCGCATCTGAAGAGACCCAGTACTTC
>.|.|TRBJ2-3|TRBV28
CASTRREGTDTQYF
TGTGCCAGCACCAGGAGGGAGGGCACAGATACGCAGTATTTT
>few|TRBD1|TRBJ1-5|TRBV30
CAWMGQGEQPQHF
TGTGCCTGGATGGGACAGGGTGAGCAGCCCCAGCATTTT
>few|.|TRBJ2-2|TRBV7-9
CASSLAGGNTGELFF
TGTGCCAGCAGCTTAGCGGGAGGGAACACCGGGGAGCTGTTTTTT